The rows below give T cell receptor beta chains drawn from one sample of a study of cytomegalovirus exposure and HLA in healthy donors. Produced via immunoSEQ multiplex PCR; TCRdb's table is partial and in-frame only. The sample includes roughly 130,000 clones, around three quarters of them seen just once. Sequencing was done on a sample of PBMCs. These receptors were obtained from a woman between 45 and 65 years old in good health and CMV-seronegative. Each CDR3 is given with its conserved first and last residue. A D gene is named only where the DNA matches it firmly. Clone size is given for some rows only: seen once, a few or many times, or a class if the clone is expanded.

v_call,clone_size,j_call,d_call,cdr3_nt,cdr3_aa
TRBV9,.,TRBJ1-2,.,TGTGCCAGCAGCGCGTTAGGACAAGAGGCGGACTATGGCTACACCTTC,CASSALGQEADYGYTF
TRBV6-5,.,TRBJ1-5,.,TGTGCCAGCAGTTACGGGGGGGGTAATCAGCCCCAGCATTTT,CASSYGGGNQPQHF
TRBV30,.,TRBJ1-2,TRBD1,TGTGCCTGGAGTGTAGGGACAGGGGGCTCCTATGGCTACACCTTC,CAWSVGTGGSYGYTF
TRBV15,.,TRBJ1-3,.,TGTGCCTCCGCGATCTCTGGAAACACCATATATTTT,CASAISGNTIYF
TRBV19,.,TRBJ1-3,TRBD1,TGTGCCAGTTTTAATCACAGGGGAGCCTCTGGAAACACCATATATTTT,CASFNHRGASGNTIYF
TRBV7-6,once,TRBJ1-1,TRBD1,TGTGCCAGCAGCAACCGACAGGGGGACACTGAAGCTTTCTTT,CASSNRQGDTEAFF
TRBV2,.,TRBJ1-1,TRBD1,TGTGCCAGCAGGGGGACAGGGACACTCACTGAAGCTTTCTTT,CASRGTGTLTEAFF
TRBV29-1,.,TRBJ2-3,.,TGCAGCGTCCGGGACTCCTCTCCCCACCCTAATCAGTATTTT,CSVRDSSPHPNQYF
TRBV5-1,few,TRBJ2-3,TRBD2,TGCGCCAGCAGCTCTAGACTAGCGGGAGCGGGGACAGATACGCAGTATTTT,CASSSRLAGAGTDTQYF
TRBV5-6,.,TRBJ2-1,TRBD2,TGTGCCAGCAGTAGAACCGGGACTAGCCGTGAGCAGTTCTTC,CASSRTGTSREQFF
TRBV29-1,.,TRBJ1-2,.,TGCAGCGTTGGATGGGGAGACTATGGCTACCCCTTC,CSVGWGDYGYPF
TRBV6-4,.,TRBJ2-1,.,TGTGCCAGCAGTCGAGTAGCGGATACCTACAATGAGCAGTTCTTC,CASSRVADTYNEQFF
TRBV5-1,.,TRBJ1-3,.,TGCGCCAGCAGCTTAGGGAGTGCCTCTGGAAACACCATATATTTT,CASSLGSASGNTIYF
TRBV5-6,once,TRBJ1-4,TRBD1,TGTGCCAGCAGTTTTACCGGGACAGGGGTTTACAATGAAAAACTGTTTTTT,CASSFTGTGVYNEKLFF
TRBV5-1,.,TRBJ2-5,TRBD1,TGCGCCAGCAGCCCGAGACAGGGGATGGGTCAAGAGACCCAGTACTTC,CASSPRQGMGQETQYF
TRBV4-2,few,TRBJ1-1,.,TGTGCCAGCAACACTCCGGGACACGCATTTCGAACTGAAGCTTTCTTT,CASNTPGHAFRTEAFF
TRBV7-2,.,TRBJ1-1,TRBD1,TGTGCCAGCAGCCTCTCTGACAGGGGGGCTGAAGCTTTCTTT,CASSLSDRGAEAFF
TRBV7-2,.,TRBJ2-5,TRBD2,TGTGCCAGCAGTGGGCAAACCTTGACTAGCGGGAGGGCCGGGGAGACCCAGTACTTC,CASSGQTLTSGRAGETQYF
TRBV6-5,.,TRBJ2-5,TRBD1,TGTGCCAGCAGTTCCGGGACAGGCGAGACCCAGTACTTC,CASSSGTGETQYF
TRBV21-1,.,TRBJ2-1,.,TGTGCCAGCAGCAAAGAAACAGGTTACGACAATGAGCAGTTCTTC,CASSKETGYDNEQFF
TRBV4-1,.,TRBJ1-4,.,TGCGCCAGCAGCCGCAAAGATCAGGGGAATTCGGCTAATGAAAAACTGTTTTTT,CASSRKDQGNSANEKLFF
TRBV4-3,.,TRBJ1-1,TRBD1,TGCGCCAGCAGCCACGGACAGGGGGTACTAAACACTGAAGCTTTCTTT,CASSHGQGVLNTEAFF
TRBV19,few,TRBJ1-2,.,TGTGCCAGTAGTATCTTACAGGGCGCACCCTATGGCTACACCTTC,CASSILQGAPYGYTF
TRBV5-6,.,TRBJ1-1,.,TGTGCCAGCAGCTTGGACAGGGTGGACACTGAAGCTTTCTTT,CASSLDRVDTEAFF
TRBV5-4,few,TRBJ1-5,.,TGTGCCAGCAGCTGGACGGGGGGCCCATCTAAGCCCCAGCATTTT,CASSWTGGPSKPQHF
TRBV9,.,TRBJ1-4,.,TGTGCCAGCAGCGTATTCTCCGGAACTAATGAAAAACTGTTTTTT,CASSVFSGTNEKLFF
TRBV19,.,TRBJ2-6,TRBD1,TGTGCCAGTAGTGTGACAGGGGGCGATTCTGGGGCCAACGTCCTGACTTTC,CASSVTGGDSGANVLTF
TRBV4-3,.,TRBJ2-2,.,TGCGCCAGCAGCCAAGATCCTCCCGGAGCCACCGGGGAGCTGTTTTTT,CASSQDPPGATGELFF
TRBV18,.,TRBJ2-7,TRBD1,TGTGCCAGCTCTCAGACAGGGGGCCTCAGGGGCGAGCAGTACTTC,CASSQTGGLRGEQYF
TRBV15,.,TRBJ2-1,TRBD2,TGTGCCACCAGCAGAGAAAGACTAGCGGGAGGCCTTGGTGAGCAGTTCTTC,CATSRERLAGGLGEQFF
TRBV7-2,.,TRBJ2-1,.,TGTGCCAGCAGCTTGTTTGACGGAGACAATGAGCAGTTCTTC,CASSLFDGDNEQFF